These 21 T cell receptor beta chains were sequenced from one sample in a study of control samples from healthy donors and cancer patients. Libraries were prepared by immunoSEQ multiplex PCR; TCRdb keeps only in-frame clonotypes and omits some of them. The table includes 350,000 to 450,000 clones, around 90% detected once. Sequencing input: PBMCs. The receptor source for this set is a man aged 40-49 years with head and neck cancer.

The chain combines TRBV3-1 (or the pseudogene TRBV3-2) with TRBJ2-7, with D possibly being TRBD2 (5 bases). The CDR3 sequence is 15 residues long. Germline-derived CDR1 and CDR2 are LGHDT and YNNKEL (reference sequence). Trimming took off 4 bases at V and 2 bases at J, with 15 bases between the two ends. The CDR3 protein is CASSLLFRDTYEQYF. The DNA of the CDR3 is TGTGCCAGCAGCCTCCTTTTTCGGGATACCTACGAGCAGTACTTC.

The V gene is TRBV2, the J gene TRBJ2-7; D is unresolved. Germline V lookup: CDR1 SNHLY, CDR2 FYNNEI. CDR3 size: 14 residues. V was shortened by 3 bases and J by 6 bases, with 15 bases between the two germline ends. The CDR3 loop reads CASSDGSRVSEQYF. In DNA form, the CDR3 reads TGTGCCAGCAGTGATGGGTCTCGAGTTTCCGAGCAGTACTTC.

The chain recombines TRBV28 with TRBJ1-2; 9 bases align to TRBD1. V shed 3 bases and J 2 bases; nucleotides not matched to a gene: 4. CDR3 length equals 15 residues. Germline-derived CDR1 and CDR2 are MDHEN and SYDVKM. The CDR3: CASSFPGQGNYGYTF. The CDR3, as DNA: TGTGCCAGCAGTTTTCCGGGACAGGGAAACTATGGCTACACCTTC.

This clone was seen just once. The chain carries TRBV19 and TRBJ1-5; 8 nucleotides agree with TRBD1. The V gene's germline CDR1 is LNHDA and CDR2 SQIVND (reference sequence). The CDR3 runs 14 residues. V was clipped by 7 bases and J by 3 bases; unmatched bases: 5. CDR3 bases: TGTGCCAGTATGGCAGGGGGCTCCAATCAGCCCCAGCATTTT. Protein product: CASMAGGSNQPQHF.

The table lists this clone with a count of one. The J gene is TRBJ2-7, the V gene TRBV11-2; D ambiguous. V gave up 5 bases and J gave up 3 bases, with 17 bases separating them. This CDR3 has 15 amino acids. The germline V gene encodes CDR1 SGHAT and CDR2 FQNNGV. CDR3 in DNA: TGTGCCAGCAGCCCAGACTGGACGGTGGACTACGAGCAGTACTTC. The encoded protein is CASSPDWTVDYEQYF. The entire variable domain, with the rest obtained from reference TRBV11-2 and TRBJ2-7, is as follows: EAGVAQSPRYKIIEKRQSVAFWCNPISGHATLYWYQQILGQGPKLLIQFQNNGVVDDSQLPKDRFSAERLKGVDSTLKIQPAKLEDSAVYLCASSPDWTVDYEQYFGPGTRLTVT.

The genes are TRBV28 and TRBJ1-6; no clear D gene. CDR3 length: 13 residues. The germline gives CDR1 MDHEN, CDR2 SYDVKM. Trimming left V 5 bases short and J 6 bases short, with 8 bases between. The CDR3 loop is CASSPLPNSPLHF. The CDR3 DNA reads as TGTGCCAGCAGTCCACTCCCTAATTCACCCCTCCACTTT.

The rearrangement joins TRBV27 to TRBJ2-1, with TRBD2 matching 8 bases. The CDR3 runs to 14 residues. From germline, CDR1 is MNHEY and CDR2 SMNVEV (reference sequence). Trimming took 3 bases from V and 8 from J; bases not matched to a gene: 6. This CDR3 is CASSLREAADEQFF. The CDR3 nucleotides read TGTGCCAGCAGTTTGCGGGAGGCCGCGGATGAGCAGTTCTTC.

This chain uses TRBV5-1 with TRBJ2-7; 10 bases line up with TRBD1. V lost 4 bases, J lost 5 bases, and 0 bases stayed unmatched. The CDR3 spans 12 residues. Looked up from germline, CDR1 is SGHRS and CDR2 is YFSETQ. The CDR3 loop reads CASSGTGDEQYF. The CDR3 DNA follows: TGCGCCAGCAGCGGGACAGGGGACGAGCAGTACTTC.

The V gene is TRBV7-9, the J gene TRBJ2-7; 9 nucleotides line up with TRBD2. Germline CDR1 reads SEHNR; CDR2 reads FQNEAQ (reference sequence). This CDR3 is built from 15 residues. With 5 bases clipped from V and 4 bases from J, the junction kept 9 bases outside the gene matches. As DNA, the CDR3 is TGTGCCAGCAGCCCTCCGGGGACTAGCTTGTACGAGCAGTACTTC. The encoded protein is CASSPPGTSLYEQYF.

The chain is built from TRBV10-2 and TRBJ2-7; possibly TRBD1 or TRBD2 for D (5 bases each). The ends were cut back, 5 bases at V and 4 bases at J, with 12 bases in the middle. The CDR3 length is 13 residues. The germline V gene encodes CDR1 WSHSY and CDR2 SAAADI. The CDR3, as DNA: TGCGCCAGCAGTTATGAGGGGCCATACGAGCAGTACTTC. Encoded protein: CASSYEGPYEQYF.

V usage is TRBV27 and J usage is TRBJ2-1; D is uncertain. From germline, CDR1 is MNHEY and CDR2 SMNVEV (reference sequence). Trimming removed 2 bases from V and 4 bases from J, with 12 bases in between. This CDR3 contains 15 residues. The CDR3 loop reads CASSLGQATYNEQFF. Written as DNA, the CDR3 is TGTGCCAGCAGTTTAGGCCAGGCTACTTACAATGAGCAGTTCTTC.

A single count supports this clone. V is TRBV2 and J is TRBJ2-2, with no clear D. The CDR3 contains 12 residues. Germline V gene data show CDR1 as SNHLY and CDR2 as FYNNEI. V was trimmed by 1 base and J by 6 bases, leaving 3 bases between them. In DNA, the CDR3 is TGTGCCAGCAGTGAAGAGGCCGGGGAGCTGTTTTTT. This sequence encodes CASSEEAGELFF.

The chain carries TRBV19 and TRBJ2-2; D tentatively fits TRBD1 or TRBD2 (5 bases each). This CDR3 has 16 amino acids. Germline values: CDR1 LNHDA, CDR2 SQIVND (reference sequence). V gave up 4 bases and J gave up 0 bases, with 12 bases separating them. CDR3 DNA sequence: TGTGCCAGTAGTACGGGGACCTCGACGAACACCGGGGAGCTGTTTTTT. Its translation is CASSTGTSTNTGELFF.

The rearrangement uses TRBV19 and TRBJ1-5; D is unclear. The CDR3 extends over 13 amino acids. CDR1 is LNHDA, CDR2 SQIVND, per germline (reference sequence). V was trimmed by 4 bases and J by 4 bases, leaving 8 bases between them. CDR3 DNA: TGTGCCAGTAGTACCCTTCAAAATCAGCCCCAGCATTTT. Its protein product is CASSTLQNQPQHF. The full variable domain, its missing parts supplied by reference TRBV19 and TRBJ1-5, is DGGITQSPKYLFRKEGQNVTLSCEQNLNHDAMYWYRQDPGQGLRLIYYSQIVNDFQKGDIAEGYSVSREKKESFPLTVTSAQKNPTAFYLCASSTLQNQPQHFGDGTRLSIL.

This chain uses TRBV21-1 with TRBJ1-1. TRBV21-1 is annotated as a pseudogene. This CDR3 has 15 residues. Here the CDR3 reads CASSKAPGMNTEAFF. CDR3 nucleotides: TGTGCCAGCAGCAAAGCCCCGGGGATGAACACTGAAGCTTTCTTT.

The rearrangement joins TRBV6-5 to TRBJ1-5, with D possibly matching TRBD1 (6 bases). Germline V gene lookup returns CDR1 MNHEY and CDR2 SVGAGI. The CDR3 runs 16 residues. V was shortened by 3 bases and J by 0 bases, with 12 bases between the two germline ends. CDR3 in amino acids: CASSYRTDYSNQPQHF. For the CDR3, the DNA is TGTGCCAGCAGTTATAGGACAGACTATAGCAATCAGCCCCAGCATTTT.

CDR3: CASSYLGLNTGELFF. DNA for the CDR3: TGTGCCAGCAGTTACCTTGGGCTCAACACCGGGGAGCTGTTTTTT. The V and J genes are TRBV6-2 or TRBV6-3 and TRBJ2-2; D is unclear. CDR3 length equals 15 residues. CDR1 MNHEY and CDR2 SVGEGT come from the germline V gene. Trimming removed 2 bases from V and 2 bases from J, with 9 bases in between.

The chain joins TRBV7-2 to TRBJ1-2; D is perhaps TRBD1 (5 bases). The germline gives CDR1 SGHTA, CDR2 FQGNSA. The length of the CDR3 is 15 residues. V was pared by 3 bases and J by 4 bases, with 15 bases between. This CDR3 reads CASSFRGTQLYGYTF. As DNA, the CDR3 is TGTGCCAGCAGCTTTAGGGGAACCCAGCTCTATGGCTACACCTTC. The whole variable domain, filled in from reference TRBV7-2 and TRBJ1-2, reads GAGVSQSPSNKVTEKGKDVELRCDPISGHTALYWYRQSLGQGLEFLIYFQGNSAPDKSGLPSDRFSAERTGGSVSTLTIQRTQQEDSAVYLCASSFRGTQLYGYTFGSGTRLTVV.

This clone has a single count. The V call is TRBV25-1, the J call TRBJ1-1; 7 nucleotides agree with TRBD1. Germline CDR1 reads MGHDK; CDR2 reads SYGVNS. V was pared by 4 bases and J by 4 bases, with 6 bases of the junction left unmatched. The CDR3 extends over 14 amino acids. This CDR3 is CASSGLQGSTEAFF. The CDR3 DNA is TGTGCCAGCAGTGGGCTACAGGGGAGCACTGAAGCTTTCTTT.

This sequence joins TRBV10-1 and TRBJ2-1; the D gene is possibly TRBD2 (6 bases). CDR3 length: 17 amino acids. The V gene's germline CDR1 is WNHNN and CDR2 SYGVQD (reference sequence). V shed 2 bases and J shed 3 bases, with 17 bases lying between them. The CDR3 protein is CASSELLADLYYNEQFF. CDR3 sequence (DNA): TGCGCCAGCAGTGAGCTTTTAGCGGACTTATACTACAATGAGCAGTTCTTC.

The V call is TRBV23-1, the J call TRBJ2-7; TRBD1 agrees at 8 bases. TRBV23-1 is given ORF status, its function remaining uncertain. The trim removed 3 bases at V and 5 bases at J, leaving 9 bases unmatched. This CDR3 comprises 15 residues. CDR3 sequence reads: CASSHPPDREDEQYF. The DNA for the CDR3 is TGCGCCAGCAGTCACCCCCCGGACAGGGAGGACGAGCAGTACTTC.